The next 27 T cell receptor beta chains were all read from a single sample in a study of vaccination and CD4 T cells after COVID-19. Sequencing of DNA taken from cultured CD4+ T cells relied on the Oncomine TCR Beta short-read assay. Using its own MiXCR run on the PCR reads, TCRdb lists one record per CDR3 protein. Of 10,000 to 15,000 distinct CDR3 sequences listed, approximately 65% are singletons. These receptors are not linked to any known antigen. The treatment: roughly 11-day PBMC culture with coronavirus spike peptide pools or control peptides (ViraFEST assay). Sequences were obtained from CD4+ T cells from blood, cultured in vitro. The receptor set was obtained from a human donor who had recovered from COVID-19.

The chain combines TRBV19 with TRBJ2-2; 10 positions agree with TRBD1. The CDR3 spans 15 residues. The V gene end was trimmed by 4 bases and the J gene end by 4 bases; junction bases not matched to a gene: 3. The germline CDR1 and CDR2 sequences are LNHDA and SQIVND (reference sequence). CDR3 nucleotide sequence: TGTGCCAGTAGTAGGGACAGGGGCTTCACCGGGGAGCTGTTTTTT. Translated: CASSRDRGFTGELFF.

This chain connects TRBV10-2 to TRBJ2-3, with unresolved D. Per germline, CDR1 WSHSY and CDR2 SAAADI. The CDR3 has 12 amino acids. V lost 5 bases to trimming and J lost 2 bases, with 5 bases between them. CDR3 DNA: TGCGCCAGCAGTCCATTCACAGATACGCAGTATTTT. Translation: CASSPFTDTQYF.

This clonotype was seen more than once but under ten times. The chain couples TRBV20-1 to TRBJ1-6, with D uncertain. Germline V gene data show CDR1 as DFQATT and CDR2 as SNEGSKA (reference sequence). V was clipped by 1 base and J by 5 bases, with 12 bases between them. CDR3 length: 15 amino acids. CDR3: CSARGYRTDNSPLHF. CDR3 sequence (DNA): TGCAGTGCTAGAGGATATCGTACCGATAATTCACCCCTCCACTTT.

V usage is TRBV19 and J usage is TRBJ1-3; D uncertain. The CDR3 covers 16 residues. Germline V gives CDR1 LNHDA, CDR2 SQIVND (reference sequence). The V and J ends lost 3 bases and 0 bases respectively, with 12 bases between them. The CDR3 nucleotides are TGTGCCAGTAGTATGAAAGGCGGACTCTCTGGAAACACCATATATTTT. Translating it yields CASSMKGGLSGNTIYF.

The J gene is TRBJ2-5, the V gene TRBV28; D might be TRBD1 or TRBD2, each matching 5 bases. Trimming stripped 3 bases from V and 6 bases from J, with 11 bases between. The CDR3 totals 13 residues. Germline V gene data show CDR1 as MDHEN and CDR2 as SYDVKM. CDR3: CASSFGAVKTQYF. The DNA for the CDR3 is TGTGCCAGCAGTTTCGGGGCGGTGAAGACCCAGTACTTC.

The sample holds a few counts of this clonotype. V is TRBV20-1 and J is TRBJ1-5, with 8 nucleotides matching TRBD1. Germline lookup yields CDR1 DFQATT and CDR2 SNEGSKA (reference sequence). Trimming removed 3 bases from V and 1 base from J; junction bases left unmatched: 8. The CDR3 is 16 amino acids. The CDR3 reads CSARPTGGRSNQPQHF. CDR3 in DNA: TGCAGTGCTAGGCCTACAGGGGGTCGAAGCAATCAGCCCCAGCATTTT.

This rearrangement joins TRBV24-1 to TRBJ2-3; the D is unclear. V lost 5 bases to trimming and J lost 8 bases, with 10 bases between them. The CDR3 length is 12 residues. Per germline, CDR1 KGHDR and CDR2 SFDVKD. CDR3 sequence reads: CATSGNKATQYF. The DNA of the CDR3 is TGTGCCACCAGTGGGAATAAGGCTACGCAGTATTTT.

This clonotype has more than one count but fewer than ten. The chain recombines TRBV6-4 with TRBJ2-2; D call uncertain. The CDR3 loop spans 14 amino acids. Trimming took off 4 bases at V and 3 bases at J, with 9 bases between the two ends. The germline V gene encodes CDR1 MRHNA and CDR2 SNTAGT. The CDR3 nucleotides read TGTGCCAGCAGTGTTAGCTGGTACACCGGGGAGCTGTTTTTT. Its protein product is CASSVSWYTGELFF.

The chain is built from TRBV2 and TRBJ1-2, with a tentative D call TRBD1 (6 bases). V gave up 6 bases and J gave up 8 bases, with 13 bases separating them. Germline-derived CDR1 and CDR2 are SNHLY and FYNNEI. The CDR3 loop spans 12 amino acids. The CDR3 region has the DNA TGTGCCAGCAGCTTACAGGGTACGGGCTACACCTTC. Translation gives CASSLQGTGYTF.

The V gene is TRBV20-1, the J gene TRBJ2-3; 9 positions agree with TRBD2. V dropped 8 bases and J dropped 2; count of bases not matched to a gene: 2. CDR3 length: 12 amino acids. The germline CDR1 and CDR2 sequences are DFQATT and SNEGSKA (reference sequence). CDR3: CSRTSDTDTQYF. CDR3 in DNA: TGCAGTCGGACTAGCGACACAGATACGCAGTATTTT.

The rearrangement uses TRBV29-1 and TRBJ1-1; D unclear. The length of the CDR3 is 12 residues. Germline-derived CDR1 and CDR2 are SQVTM and ANQGSEA. V dropped 6 bases and J dropped 0 bases, with 8 bases sitting between them. The CDR3 reads CSVTDLNTEAFF. The CDR3 bases are TGCAGCGTCACGGATCTGAACACTGAAGCTTTCTTT.

This clonotype was counted a few times. The chain couples TRBV20-1 to TRBJ2-2; D possibly matches TRBD1 or TRBD2 (5 bases each). Germline V gives CDR1 DFQATT, CDR2 SNEGSKA (reference sequence). The ends were cut back, 0 bases at V and 8 bases at J, with 13 bases in the middle. CDR3 size: 14 residues. This CDR3 is CSARDSGTQGELFF. The CDR3 nucleotides read TGCAGTGCTAGAGACTCCGGGACCCAGGGGGAGCTGTTTTTT.

The chain carries TRBV30 and TRBJ1-3, with 9 bases that match TRBD1. With 8 bases clipped from V and 7 bases from J, the junction kept 6 bases outside the gene matches. The CDR3 runs 12 residues. CDR1 and CDR2 (germline): GTSNPN, SVGIG (reference sequence). The CDR3 loop is CAQGQGRNTIYF. As DNA, the CDR3 is TGTGCCCAAGGACAGGGGAGGAACACCATATATTTT.

The rearrangement joins TRBV7-2 to TRBJ2-5; no definite D call. This CDR3 comprises 12 residues. The V end was cut by 4 bases, the J end by 0 bases, with 3 bases between. Germline V CDR1 and CDR2: SGHTA, FQGNSA. The CDR3 DNA follows: TGTGCCAGCAGCTCGTACCAAGAGACCCAGTACTTC. This translates into CASSSYQETQYF.

The chain joins TRBV2 to TRBJ2-2, with 7 nucleotides matching TRBD2. There are 14 residues in the CDR3. Germline V CDR1 and CDR2: SNHLY, FYNNEI. The V and J ends lost 6 bases and 4 bases, in that order; junction bases with no gene match: 5. Here the CDR3 reads CASRLREGTGELFF. The CDR3 DNA reads TGTGCCAGCAGGCTCAGGGAGGGCACCGGGGAGCTGTTTTTT.

V gene TRBV7-9 combines with J gene TRBJ1-2; 7 nucleotides agree with TRBD1. The junction had 6 bases not matched to a gene; V was cut back by 3 bases and J by 5 bases. Germline V gene lookup returns CDR1 SEHNR and CDR2 FQNEAQ (reference sequence). The CDR3 extends over 14 amino acids. CDR3 in amino acids: CASSLGTARYGYTF. The CDR3 nucleotides read TGTGCCAGCAGCTTGGGGACAGCGAGGTATGGCTACACCTTC.

This sequence joins TRBV29-1 and TRBJ2-1, with a possible D match to TRBD1 (5 bases). Trimming took 4 bases from V and 4 from J, leaving 11 bases between them. Germline CDR1 is SQVTM and CDR2 is ANQGSEA. The CDR3 loop spans 13 amino acids. The CDR3 nucleotides read TGCAGCGTTGGGCAGGGAACTTACAATGAGCAGTTCTTC. As protein: CSVGQGTYNEQFF.

The rearrangement links TRBV11-3 to TRBJ2-7; a weak D match, TRBD2 (6 bases). Germline V lookup: CDR1 SGHNT, CDR2 YENEEA. Trimming shortened V by 1 base and J by 6 bases, and 10 bases separated the two germline ends. This CDR3 has 13 residues. The CDR3 reads CASSLVPGGEQYF. CDR3 sequence (DNA): TGTGCCAGCAGCTTAGTCCCCGGGGGCGAGCAGTACTTC.

The chain carries TRBV6-1 and TRBJ1-5, with D maybe TRBD1 (6 bases). In germline, CDR1 is MNHNS, CDR2 SASEGT. The CDR3 runs to 19 residues. Trimming stripped 6 bases from V and 0 bases from J, with 24 bases between. The chain's CDR3 is CASRKNRAETLYSNQPQHF. In DNA, the CDR3 is TGTGCCAGCAGAAAAAACAGGGCCGAAACTCTATATAGCAATCAGCCCCAGCATTTT.

This clonotype was recorded only once. This chain connects TRBV6-2 or TRBV6-3 to TRBJ1-5; D is uncertain. The V gene lost 1 base and the J gene lost 0 bases, with 4 bases spanning the gap. This CDR3 has 14 amino acids. Germline CDR1 and CDR2: MNHEY and SVGEGT. The CDR3 sequence: CASSYYTSNQPQHF. CDR3 DNA sequence: TGTGCCAGCAGTTACTACACTAGCAATCAGCCCCAGCATTTT.

The chain joins TRBV6-1 to TRBJ1-2, with D maybe TRBD1 (5 bases). The CDR3 contains 15 residues. With 6 bases removed from V and 0 bases from J, the gap between germline ends came to 14 bases. Germline-derived CDR1 and CDR2 are MNHNS and SASEGT. The CDR3 reads CASRLGTAANYGYTF. The CDR3 DNA sequence: TGTGCCAGCAGACTAGGGACGGCCGCTAACTATGGCTACACCTTC.

The table lists this clonotype with a few counts. The rearrangement joins TRBV30 to TRBJ2-5, with D perhaps given as TRBD1 or TRBD2 (5 bases each). The CDR3 is 14 amino acids. The V gene's germline CDR1 is GTSNPN and CDR2 SVGIG (reference sequence). V shed 3 bases and J shed 7 bases, with 18 bases lying between them. The CDR3 sequence is CAWRGWGYGVTQYF. The CDR3 DNA follows: TGTGCCTGGAGAGGTTGGGGGTACGGGGTGACCCAGTACTTC.

The chain joins TRBV7-3 to TRBJ2-3, with TRBD2 matching over 10 bases. CDR3 length: 17 residues. Germline V CDR1 and CDR2: SGHTA, FQGTGA. Trimming removed 0 bases from V and 7 bases from J; junction bases left unmatched: 10. In nucleotides, the CDR3 is TGTGCCAGCAGCTTAACGTTCCGAGCGGGAGGGATAAATACGCAGTATTTT. Encoded protein: CASSLTFRAGGINTQYF.

The chain couples TRBV20-1 to TRBJ2-7, with D possibly TRBD1 on 6 matching bases. The CDR3 sequence is 14 residues long. Trimming removed 3 bases from V and 3 bases from J, with 15 bases in between. CDR1 is DFQATT, CDR2 SNEGSKA, per germline (reference sequence). CDR3 region: CSASFRQGRYEQYF. CDR3 nucleotides: TGCAGTGCTAGTTTTAGGCAGGGGCGCTACGAGCAGTACTTC.

The gene calls are TRBV7-9 and TRBJ2-1; TRBD2 is a possible D gene (5 bases). The germline CDR1 and CDR2 sequences are SEHNR and FQNEAQ (reference sequence). The V and J ends lost 2 bases and 6 bases respectively, with 17 bases between them. This CDR3 is built from 16 residues. CDR3 loop: CASSLLILDSVNEQFF. The CDR3, as DNA: TGTGCCAGCAGCTTATTAATCTTGGACTCTGTCAATGAGCAGTTCTTC.

The CDR3 sequence is CASESRDQETQYF. DNA for the CDR3: TGTGCCAGCGAGAGCAGGGACCAAGAGACCCAGTACTTC. V is TRBV6-1 and J is TRBJ2-5; a weak D match, TRBD1 (5 bases). There are 13 residues in the CDR3. The germline V gene encodes CDR1 MNHNS and CDR2 SASEGT. V dropped 8 bases and J dropped 0 bases, with 10 bases sitting between them.

In DNA, the CDR3 is TGTGCCAGCAGTCCCAACTCAGAGTACGAGCAGTACTTC. Encoded protein: CASSPNSEYEQYF. The V call is TRBV2, the J call TRBJ2-7; D ambiguous. This CDR3 has 13 amino acids. Trimming left V 5 bases short and J 4 bases short, with 12 bases between. CDR1 and CDR2 (germline): SNHLY, FYNNEI.